Presented here are 30 T cell receptor beta chains from one specimen sequenced in a study of molecular identifiers for immune sequencing clone quantification. TCRdb reanalysed the PCR reads using MiXCR and keeps one entry per CDR3 protein. The sample lists approximately 590,000 distinct CDR3 sequences; roughly 27% were seen once. The material sequenced was naive CD8+ T cells from blood, with Jurkat cell RNA spiked in. Subset given: FACS-sorted CD8+CD4-CCR7+CD45RA+ naive T cells. Receptors were obtained from a human donor in good health. Some libraries in this study had Jurkat cell RNA spiked in.

This clonotype occurred many times. The chain is built from TRBV7-2 and TRBJ1-1; TRBD1 aligns across 7 bases. The CDR3 length is 15 residues. V lost 0 bases to trimming and J lost 5 bases; unmatched junction nucleotides: 6. The germline V gene has CDR1 SGHTA and CDR2 FQGNSA. The CDR3 DNA reads TGTGCCAGCAGCTTAGCAGGAGGGGGCATGACTGAAGCTTTCTTT. Encoded protein: CASSLAGGGMTEAFF. Combining the CDR3 with reference TRBV7-2 and TRBJ1-1 gives the whole variable domain GAGVSQSPSNKVTEKGKDVELRCDPISGHTALYWYRQSLGQGLEFLIYFQGNSAPDKSGLPSDRFSAERTGGSVSTLTIQRTQQEDSAVYLCASSLAGGGMTEAFFGQGTRLTVV.

This clonotype was counted ten times or more. The chain combines TRBV28 with TRBJ2-3, with D possibly TRBD2 on 5 matching bases. The CDR3 is made up of 13 amino acids. CDR1 and CDR2 (germline): MDHEN, SYDVKM. V was shortened by 6 bases and J by 6 bases, with 13 bases between the two germline ends. In DNA, the CDR3 is TGTGCCAGCAGGCATGAGGGTTTCGATACGCAGTATTTT. This encodes CASRHEGFDTQYF.

For this clonotype: A read error may produce the germline difference seen at one junction end. This rearrangement joins TRBV5-1 to TRBJ2-3; 7 bases are a match to TRBD2. The CDR3 loop spans 15 amino acids. Germline assignment: CDR1 SGHRS and CDR2 YFSETQ. The CDR3 DNA sequence: TGCGCCGGCAGCGTAGCGGGCAGGGTGGTAGATACGCAGTATTTT. It translates to CAGSVAGRVVDTQYF.

This clonotype was counted a few times. The chain is built from TRBV19 and TRBJ2-3, with D maybe TRBD1 (5 bases). The V end lost 3 bases, the J end lost 6 bases, and 16 bases lay between the germline ends. CDR1 LNHDA and CDR2 SQIVND come from the germline V gene (reference sequence). The CDR3 extends over 15 amino acids. The CDR3 sequence: CASSIGAPRPDTQYF. As DNA, the CDR3 is TGTGCCAGTAGTATTGGGGCGCCGAGGCCGGATACGCAGTATTTT.

At least ten counts were recorded for this clonotype. The V gene is TRBV12-3 or TRBV12-4, the J gene TRBJ2-5; 7 nucleotides line up with TRBD1. This CDR3 contains 13 residues. Unmatched junction bases numbered 1, after V lost 6 bases and J lost 0 bases. The CDR3 spells CASRGQHQETQYF. The CDR3 DNA is TGTGCCAGCAGGGGACAGCACCAAGAGACCCAGTACTTC.

Regarding this clonotype: With a much larger clone just one base away, this may be a read error. The chain joins TRBV5-1 to TRBJ2-7; D not certain. Trimming pared 5 bases from V and 0 bases from J, leaving 12 bases between. The CDR3 consists of 14 residues. CDR1 and CDR2 from the germline V gene are SGHRS and YFSETQ. CDR3 sequence reads: CASRRMCGSYEQYF. The CDR3 region has the DNA TGCGCCAGCAGACGGATGTGTGGCTCCTACGAGCAGTACTTC.

This clonotype has a count of ten or more. The J gene is TRBJ2-7, the V gene TRBV7-9; maybe TRBD1 (6 bases). Trimming shortened V by 0 bases and J by 7 bases, and 16 bases separated the two germline ends. Germline values: CDR1 SEHNR, CDR2 FQNEAQ (reference sequence). CDR3 length: 15 amino acids. The chain's CDR3 is CASSLATGNDREQYF. DNA of the CDR3: TGTGCCAGCAGCTTAGCGACAGGCAACGATCGTGAGCAGTACTTC.

This chain uses TRBV4-1 with TRBJ2-7; D uncertain. This CDR3 has 17 amino acids. The V end was cut by 3 bases, the J end by 3 bases, with 21 bases between. Per the germline V gene, CDR1 is MGHRA and CDR2 is YSYEKL. CDR3 in amino acids: CASSHTPKEDGYYEQYF. In DNA form, the CDR3 reads TGCGCCAGCAGCCACACGCCGAAAGAGGACGGTTACTACGAGCAGTACTTC.

This clonotype showed up many times. This chain uses TRBV5-6 with TRBJ2-7; the D gene is possibly TRBD1 (6 bases). The germline V and J ends were trimmed by 4 bases and 5 bases, with 13 bases remaining between them. CDR1 SGHDT and CDR2 YYEEEE come from the germline V gene. The CDR3 runs 13 residues. In nucleotides, the CDR3 is TGTGCCAGCAGCCCGGGACATATTAACGAGCAGTACTTC. It is translated as CASSPGHINEQYF.

For this clonotype: A much larger clone sits a single nucleotide away, making a read error possible. This chain links TRBV20-1 with TRBJ2-5, with 10 nucleotides matching TRBD2. This CDR3 spans 15 amino acids. Germline CDR1 and CDR2: DFQATT and SNEGSKA (reference sequence). V was clipped by 5 bases and J by 1 base; unmatched bases: 7. CDR3 sequence: CSAGSLAGAQETQYF. The CDR3 DNA follows: TGCAGTGCTGGGTCCCTAGCGGGGGCCCAAGAGACCCAGTACTTC.

J is TRBJ2-1 and V is TRBV19, with 9 bases aligning to TRBD2. Germline-derived CDR1 and CDR2 are LNHDA and SQIVND (reference sequence). The V segment lost 3 bases and the J segment 9 bases; nucleotides outside the gene matches: 6. The CDR3 loop spans 14 amino acids. CDR3 bases: TGTGCCAGTAGTATGATAGCGGGGGCAACTGAGCAGTTCTTC. Residues: CASSMIAGATEQFF.

On this clonotype itself: The junction departs from germline at one end; a sequencing error may be responsible. The gene calls are TRBV7-2 and TRBJ2-7; D possibly corresponds to TRBD1 (5 bases). This CDR3 spans 15 amino acids. Germline V gene lookup returns CDR1 SGHTA and CDR2 FQGNSA. The CDR3 region is CASSPGFGFPYERYF. CDR3 DNA sequence: TGTGCCAGCAGCCCAGGGTTTGGCTTCCCCTACGAGCGGTACTTC.

Only one count was recorded for this clonotype. A much bigger clone sits one base away, suggesting this may be a read error. The genes are TRBV7-9 and TRBJ2-2; D not certain. This CDR3 region has 15 residues. Trimming pared 8 bases from V and 1 base from J, leaving 14 bases between. Germline lookup yields CDR1 SEHNR and CDR2 FQNEAQ (reference sequence). The CDR3 sequence: CASGLEHMNTGELFF. The CDR3 DNA sequence: TGTGCCAGCGGCCTTGAACACATGAACACCGGGGAGCTGTTTTTT.

The chain employs TRBV9 and TRBJ2-7; D call uncertain. Between the trimmed V and J ends, which lost 4 bases and 3 bases, there was a span of 14 bases. In germline, CDR1 is SGDLS, CDR2 YYNGEE. There are 14 residues in the CDR3. CDR3 region: CASSTGDSDYEQYF. Written as DNA, the CDR3 is TGTGCCAGCAGCACCGGAGATTCGGACTACGAGCAGTACTTC.

Worth noting for this clonotype: A single base separates this from a much larger clone, so it may be a read error. V usage is TRBV2 and J usage is TRBJ2-3; perhaps TRBD1 as D (6 bases). This CDR3 has 16 amino acids. Germline V gene sequence: CDR1 SNHLY, CDR2 FYNNEI. The ends were cut back, 2 bases at V and 8 bases at J, with 20 bases in the middle. DNA for the CDR3: TGTGCCAGCAGTGAACCTTTTGGGGGCCCCTCAGGTACGCAGTATTTT. Translated, it gives CASSEPFGGPSGTQYF.

Comment on this clonotype: This may stem from a read error, because a much larger clone lies one nucleotide away. The chain carries TRBV6-2 or TRBV6-3 and TRBJ1-5; D remains ambiguous. There are 15 residues in the CDR3. Trimming stripped 4 bases from V and 5 bases from J, with 15 bases between. The germline V gene encodes CDR1 MNHEY and CDR2 SVGEGT. CDR3 loop: CASSSIGRTYQPQHF. CDR3 in DNA: TGTGCCAGCAGTTCCATCGGCCGCACCTATCAGCCCCAGCATTTT.

This clonotype showed up many times. The chain couples TRBV12-3 or TRBV12-4 to TRBJ1-5; 10 bases align to TRBD1. Germline trimming cut 4 bases from V and 3 bases from J; bases unmatched to any gene: 12. This CDR3 has 18 amino acids. As DNA, the CDR3 is TGTGCCAGCAGTTCATGGGACAGGGGCTATGGGAACAATCAGCCCCAGCATTTT. This codes for CASSSWDRGYGNNQPQHF.

To note about this clonotype: One end of the junction fails to match germline, which may point to a read error. The chain couples TRBV7-2 to TRBJ2-7, with D uncertain. CDR1 is SGHTA, CDR2 FQGNSA, per germline. There are 12 residues in the CDR3. Here the CDR3 reads CASSPASYAQYF. The CDR3 nucleotides read TGTGCCAGCAGCCCCGCCAGCTACGCGCAGTACTTC. The variable domain in full, completed from reference TRBV7-2 and TRBJ2-7, reads GAGVSQSPSNKVTEKGKDVELRCDPISGHTALYWYRQSLGQGLEFLIYFQGNSAPDKSGLPSDRFSAERTGGSVSTLTIQRTQQEDSAVYLCASSPASYAQYFGPGTRLTVT.

J is TRBJ2-7 and V is TRBV6-2 or TRBV6-3; 11 positions agree with TRBD1. The V segment lost 2 bases and the J segment 3 bases; nucleotides outside the gene matches: 9. The CDR3 sequence is 17 residues long. Germline-derived CDR1 and CDR2 are MNHEY and SVGEGT. CDR3 bases: TGTGCCAGCAGTTACGCCCCCCCGGGACAGGGGGACTACGAGCAGTACTTC. It is translated as CASSYAPPGQGDYEQYF.

The chain joins TRBV6-5 to TRBJ2-1; 9 nucleotides line up with TRBD1. CDR3 size: 19 residues. CDR1 is MNHEY, CDR2 SVGAGI, per germline. J lost 7 bases, V lost 5 bases, and 21 bases had no gene match. The CDR3 coding sequence is TGTGCCAGCAGTGAGCGCGGGACAGGGCTTCTTCTTGCGTGGAATGAGCAGTTCTTC. Residues: CASSERGTGLLLAWNEQFF.

Details on this clonotype: This may be a read error: a much more frequent sequence differs by one nucleotide. This chain uses TRBV7-9 with TRBJ1-1; D perhaps matches TRBD1 (6 bases). This CDR3 has 14 amino acids. V was clipped by 4 bases and J by 4 bases, with 13 bases between them. Germline loops: CDR1 SEHNR, CDR2 FQNEAQ (reference sequence). CDR3 amino acids: CASSSPRGGTEAFF. The CDR3 DNA sequence: TGTGCCAGCAGCTCACCAAGGGGGGGCACTGAAGCTTTCTTT.

For this clonotype: One junction end disagrees with the germline gene, perhaps due to a read error. The CDR3 sequence is CASSPRVGNEQCF. In DNA, the CDR3 is TGTGCCAGCAGCCCCAGAGTAGGGAATGAGCAGTGCTTC. The chain has TRBV3-1 and TRBJ2-1; D gene uncertain. Germline V CDR1 and CDR2: LGHDT, YNNKEL (reference sequence). The CDR3 is 13 amino acids.

This clonotype has ten or more counts. The chain couples TRBV3-1 to TRBJ2-7; either TRBD1 or TRBD2 may fit D (6 bases each). Germline V gives CDR1 LGHDT, CDR2 YNNKEL (reference sequence). V shed 0 bases and J shed 4 bases, with 13 bases lying between them. This CDR3 region has 15 residues. The CDR3 region is CASSQDLQGGYEQYF. The CDR3 DNA reads as TGTGCCAGCAGCCAAGATCTACAGGGAGGTTACGAGCAGTACTTC.

With regard to this clonotype: A much more abundant neighbour one base away suggests this may be a read error. The chain couples TRBV28 to TRBJ1-2, with TRBD1 identical over 7 bases. This CDR3 has 13 amino acids. Germline CDR1 is MDHEN and CDR2 is SYDVKM. After removal of 11 bases from V and 8 bases from J, the junction contained 14 bases not matched to a gene. The CDR3 region has the DNA TGTGCCGGCTCAGTAGACAGGGAACTAGGCTACACCTTC. Translated, it gives CAGSVDRELGYTF.

This clonotype was seen only a few times. The genes are TRBV6-2 or TRBV6-3 and TRBJ1-2; tentative D call: TRBD1 (5 bases). This CDR3 is built from 13 residues. V was clipped by 4 bases and J by 6 bases, with 12 bases between them. The germline V gene has CDR1 MNHEY and CDR2 SVGEGT. CDR3 in DNA: TGTGCCAGCAGTTTCGGGACGGTCAATGGCTACACCTTC. It codes for CASSFGTVNGYTF.

The chain links TRBV3-1 to TRBJ2-5; D is undetermined. This CDR3 comprises 15 residues. The germline V gene encodes CDR1 LGHDT and CDR2 YNNKEL (reference sequence). V lost 0 bases and J 4 bases, leaving 12 bases between the germline ends. CDR3 sequence (DNA): TGTGCCAGCAGCCAAGACCTCCCATCGTTAGAGACCCAGTACTTC. As protein: CASSQDLPSLETQYF.

V gene TRBV15 combines with J gene TRBJ2-2; D unclear. Germline V gene lookup returns CDR1 LNHNV and CDR2 YYDKDF (reference sequence). This CDR3 is built from 15 residues. V was cut by 3 bases and J by 0 bases, with 8 bases left in between. The CDR3 loop is CATSSGATNTGELFF. CDR3 in DNA: TGTGCCACCAGCAGTGGTGCGACGAACACCGGGGAGCTGTTTTTT.

There are many counts of this clonotype. The chain uses TRBV4-3 and TRBJ2-2; 8 nucleotides match TRBD2. Germline values: CDR1 LGHNA, CDR2 YSLEER. This CDR3 is 16 amino acids long. V lost 0 bases and J lost 4; bases outside the gene matches: 4. This chain's CDR3 is CASSQDRTSSTGELFF. Here the CDR3 DNA reads TGCGCCAGCAGCCAAGACAGGACTAGCAGCACCGGGGAGCTGTTTTTT.

This sequence joins TRBV7-9 and TRBJ2-3; 8 bases line up with TRBD2. This CDR3 comprises 16 residues. Trimming took 1 base from V and 3 from J; bases not matched to a gene: 6. Germline V CDR1 and CDR2: SEHNR, FQNEAQ (reference sequence). CDR3 in amino acids: CASSLVGSGTTDTQYF. The CDR3 nucleotides read TGTGCCAGCAGCTTAGTCGGTAGCGGGACGACAGATACGCAGTATTTT.

Notes on this clonotype: A read error may explain this, as a much larger clone is one base away. The chain has TRBV29-1 and TRBJ1-2; D not certain. This CDR3 region has 12 residues. With 4 bases removed from V and 4 bases from J, the gap between germline ends came to 10 bases. Germline V gives CDR1 SQVTM, CDR2 ANQGSEA. The CDR3 reads CSVVEEGYGYTF. The CDR3 region has the DNA TGCAGCGTTGTTGAAGAAGGCTATGGCTACACCTTC.